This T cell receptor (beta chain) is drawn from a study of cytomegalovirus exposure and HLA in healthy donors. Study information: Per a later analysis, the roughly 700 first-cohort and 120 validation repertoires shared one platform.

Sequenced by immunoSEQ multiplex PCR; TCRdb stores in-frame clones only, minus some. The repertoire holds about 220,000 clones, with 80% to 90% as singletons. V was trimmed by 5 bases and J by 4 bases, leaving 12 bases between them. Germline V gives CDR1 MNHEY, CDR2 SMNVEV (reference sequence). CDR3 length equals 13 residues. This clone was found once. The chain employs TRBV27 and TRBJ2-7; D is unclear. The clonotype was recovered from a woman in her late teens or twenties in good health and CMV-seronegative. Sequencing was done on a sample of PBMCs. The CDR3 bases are TGTGCCAGCAGTCCAGAGACACATTACGAGCAGTACTTC. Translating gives CASSPETHYEQYF.